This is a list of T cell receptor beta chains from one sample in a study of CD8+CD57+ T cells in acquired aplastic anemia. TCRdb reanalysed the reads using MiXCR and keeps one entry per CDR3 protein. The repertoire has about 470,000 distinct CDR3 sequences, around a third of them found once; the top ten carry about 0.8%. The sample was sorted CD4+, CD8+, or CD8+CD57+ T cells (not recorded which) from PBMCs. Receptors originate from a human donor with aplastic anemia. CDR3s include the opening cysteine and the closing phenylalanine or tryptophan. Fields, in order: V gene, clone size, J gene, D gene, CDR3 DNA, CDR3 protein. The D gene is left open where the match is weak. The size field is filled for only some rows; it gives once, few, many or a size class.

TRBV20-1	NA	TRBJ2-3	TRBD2	TGCAGTGCCGAATCCACGACTAGCGGGAGCCCCGATACGCAGTATTTT	CSAESTTSGSPDTQYF
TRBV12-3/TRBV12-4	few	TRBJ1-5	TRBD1	TGTGCCAGCAGTTTCTTTCTCCCTTTGGGACAGGGGGCGGGGAATCAGCCCCAGCATTTT	CASSFFLPLGQGAGNQPQHF
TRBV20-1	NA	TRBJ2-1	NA	TGCAGTGCTAGAGATGCCCCATACAATGAGCAGTTCTTC	CSARDAPYNEQFF
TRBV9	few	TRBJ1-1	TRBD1	TGTGCCAGCAGCGTAGAGGGGGCGGCGACTGAAGCTTTCTTT	CASSVEGAATEAFF
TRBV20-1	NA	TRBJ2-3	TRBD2	TGCAGTGCTAGAGGACTAGCGGGGGCCTTGAGGGATACGCAGTATTTT	CSARGLAGALRDTQYF
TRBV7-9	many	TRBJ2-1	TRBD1	TGTGCCAGCAGCTCGTCCCCGGGACAGGGTATCTTC	CASSSSPGQGIF
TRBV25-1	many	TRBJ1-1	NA	TGTGCCAGCAGGGGTGCGGGGTACACTGAAGCTTTCTTT	CASRGAGYTEAFF
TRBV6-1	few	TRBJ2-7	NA	TGTGCCAGCAGGCGGTCTCCTGGGGCCTACGAGCAGTACTTC	CASRRSPGAYEQYF
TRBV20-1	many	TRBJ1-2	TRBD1	TGCAGTGCTAGCCCAGGGGGCAACTATGGCTACACCTTC	CSASPGGNYGYTF
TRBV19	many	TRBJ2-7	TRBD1	TGTGCCAGTAGTATTTTGGACAGGTCCTACGAGCAGTACTTC	CASSILDRSYEQYF
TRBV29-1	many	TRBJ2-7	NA	TGCAGCGTTGATATATCCTACGAGCAGTACTTC	CSVDISYEQYF
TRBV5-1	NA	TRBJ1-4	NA	TGCGCCAGCAGCTCGGAGGGGTTACCAAATGAAAAACTGTTTTTT	CASSSEGLPNEKLFF
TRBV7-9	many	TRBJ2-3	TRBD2	TGTGCCAGCGGGGCTAGCGGATCCACAGATACGCAGTATTTT	CASGASGSTDTQYF
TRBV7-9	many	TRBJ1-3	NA	TGTGCCAGCAGCTTAGAAGGGACTGGAAACACCATATATTTT	CASSLEGTGNTIYF
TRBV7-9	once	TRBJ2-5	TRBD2	TGTGCCAGCAGCCGGACTAGCGGGGGGCTCCAAGAGACCCAGTACTTC	CASSRTSGGLQETQYF
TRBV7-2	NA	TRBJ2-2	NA	TGTGCCAGCAGCACCCAGGGCATCAACACCGGGGAGCTGTTTTTT	CASSTQGINTGELFF
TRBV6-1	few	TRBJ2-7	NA	TGTGCCAGCAGGGGACAAGTCTACGAGCAGTACTTC	CASRGQVYEQYF
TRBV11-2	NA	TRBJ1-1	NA	TGTGCCAGCAGCTTAGAGCCCTCTGGGGCTGAAGCTTTCTTT	CASSLEPSGAEAFF
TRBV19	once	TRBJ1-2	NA	TGTGCCAGTAGTTCGAACCGGGACCTTCTATATGGCTACACCTTC	CASSSNRDLLYGYTF
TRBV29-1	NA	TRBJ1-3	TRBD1	TGCAGCGTAAGGACAGGAGGGGAAAACACCATATATTTT	CSVRTGGENTIYF
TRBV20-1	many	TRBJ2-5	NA	TGCAGTGCTACTCAACTAGAGACCCAGTACTTC	CSATQLETQYF
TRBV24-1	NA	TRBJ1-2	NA	TGTGCCTCCTACCCCACCTCTTATGGCTACACCTTC	CASYPTSYGYTF
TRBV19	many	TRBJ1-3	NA	TGTGCCAGCAACTCTGGAAACACCATATATTTT	CASNSGNTIYF
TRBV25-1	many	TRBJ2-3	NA	TGTGCCAGCAGTGAACCCGGGACTCAACAGTATTTT	CASSEPGTQQYF
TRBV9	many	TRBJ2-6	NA	TGTGCCAGCAGCTTAACACAGGGCGCTGGGGCCAACGTCCTGACTTTC	CASSLTQGAGANVLTF
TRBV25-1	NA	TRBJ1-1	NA	TGTGCCAGCAGTTTTCGAATGAACACTGAAGCTTTCTTT	CASSFRMNTEAFF
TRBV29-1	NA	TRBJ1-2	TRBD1	TGCAGCGTCCAGGGGGCGGACAACTATGGCTACACCTTC	CSVQGADNYGYTF
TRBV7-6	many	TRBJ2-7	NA	TGTGCCAGCAGCCGACCCGGAGCCTACGAGCAGTACTTC	CASSRPGAYEQYF
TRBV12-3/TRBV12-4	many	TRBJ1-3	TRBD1	TGTGCCAGCAGTCTTACAGGGGTTGGAAACACCATATATTTT	CASSLTGVGNTIYF
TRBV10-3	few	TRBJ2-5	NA	TGTGCCATCAACCAGGGGAAAGGGACCCAGTACTTC	CAINQGKGTQYF
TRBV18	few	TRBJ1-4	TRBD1	TGTGCCAGCTCACCGTCGGGACAGGGCGTTGAAAAACTGTTTTTT	CASSPSGQGVEKLFF
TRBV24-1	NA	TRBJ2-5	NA	TGTGCCACCAGTGATTGTGACAGGACCTATCAGCCCCAGTACTTC	CATSDCDRTYQPQYF
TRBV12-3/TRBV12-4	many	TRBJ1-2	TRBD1	TGTGCCAGCAGAATACAGGGGAGCTATGGCTACACCTTC	CASRIQGSYGYTF
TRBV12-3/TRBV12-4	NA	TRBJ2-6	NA	TGTGCCAGCAGTTTCAGGGACTCTGGGGCCAACGTCCTGACTTTC	CASSFRDSGANVLTF
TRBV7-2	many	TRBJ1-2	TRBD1	TGTGCCAGCAGCACGCAGGGGGGAGGCGGCTACACCTTC	CASSTQGGGGYTF
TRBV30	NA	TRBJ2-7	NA	TGTGCCCGGAGTGTACGGGACGAGCAGTACTTC	CARSVRDEQYF
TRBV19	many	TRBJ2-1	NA	TGTGCCAGTAGTGCCAGGGATGGGCTGCCCTACAATGAGCAGTTCTTC	CASSARDGLPYNEQFF
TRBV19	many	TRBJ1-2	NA	TGTGCCAGTAGATTAGGACAGACGGTCGGCTACACCTTC	CASRLGQTVGYTF
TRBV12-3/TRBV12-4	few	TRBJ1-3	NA	TGTGCCAGCAGCCGGAGGCACACAGGGTCTGGAAACACCATATATTTT	CASSRRHTGSGNTIYF
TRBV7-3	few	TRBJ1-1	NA	TGTGCCAGCACCCTGGGGCCGAACACTGAAGCTTTCTTT	CASTLGPNTEAFF
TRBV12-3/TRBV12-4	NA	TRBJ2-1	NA	TGTGCCAGCAACCTGGGGGGGCAGGGTTCTGAGCAGTTCTTC	CASNLGGQGSEQFF
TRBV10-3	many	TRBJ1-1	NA	TGTGCCATCAGTGAAGGGGGGCGGACTGAAGCTTTCTTT	CAISEGGRTEAFF
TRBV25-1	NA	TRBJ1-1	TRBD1	TGTGCTAGAAGGACAGGGTTGGTGAACACTGAAGCTTTCTTT	CARRTGLVNTEAFF